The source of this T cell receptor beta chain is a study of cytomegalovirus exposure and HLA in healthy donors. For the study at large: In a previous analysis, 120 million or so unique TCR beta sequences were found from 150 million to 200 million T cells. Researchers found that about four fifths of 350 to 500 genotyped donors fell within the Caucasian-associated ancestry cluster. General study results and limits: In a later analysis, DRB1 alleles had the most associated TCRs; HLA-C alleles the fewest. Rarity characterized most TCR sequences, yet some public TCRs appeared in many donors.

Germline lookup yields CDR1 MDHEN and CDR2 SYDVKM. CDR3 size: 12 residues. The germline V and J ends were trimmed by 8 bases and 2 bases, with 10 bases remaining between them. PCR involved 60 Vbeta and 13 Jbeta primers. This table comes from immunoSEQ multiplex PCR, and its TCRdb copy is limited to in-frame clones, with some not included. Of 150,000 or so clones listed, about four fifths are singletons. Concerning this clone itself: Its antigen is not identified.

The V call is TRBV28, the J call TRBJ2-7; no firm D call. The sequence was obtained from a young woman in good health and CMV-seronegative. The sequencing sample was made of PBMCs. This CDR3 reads CASGQVAYEQYF. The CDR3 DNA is TGTGCCAGCGGCCAGGTAGCCTACGAGCAGTACTTC.